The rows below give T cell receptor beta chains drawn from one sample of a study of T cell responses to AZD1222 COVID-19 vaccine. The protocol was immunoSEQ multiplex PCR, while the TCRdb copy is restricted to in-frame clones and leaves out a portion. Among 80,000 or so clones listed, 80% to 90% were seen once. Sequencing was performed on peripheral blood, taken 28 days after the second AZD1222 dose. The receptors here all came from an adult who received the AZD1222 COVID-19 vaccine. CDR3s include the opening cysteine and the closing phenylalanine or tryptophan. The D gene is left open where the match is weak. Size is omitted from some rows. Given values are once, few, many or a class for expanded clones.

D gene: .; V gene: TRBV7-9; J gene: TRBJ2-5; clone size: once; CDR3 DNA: TGTGCCAGCAGCTTAGTTCCAAGTGTTCGGGAGACCCAGTACTTC; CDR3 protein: CASSLVPSVRETQYF
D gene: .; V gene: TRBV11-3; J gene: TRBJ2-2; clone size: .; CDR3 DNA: TGTGCCAGCAGCTTAGGGACAGAGACCGGGGAGCTGTTTTTT; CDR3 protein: CASSLGTETGELFF
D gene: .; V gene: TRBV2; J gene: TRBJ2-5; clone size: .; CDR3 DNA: TGTGCCAGCAGTGGGTTCGGGGTCCAAGAGACCCAGTACTTC; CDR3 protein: CASSGFGVQETQYF
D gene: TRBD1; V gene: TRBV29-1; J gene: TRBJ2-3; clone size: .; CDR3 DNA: TGCAGCGTACAGGGGATAGGGACAGATACGCAGTATTTT; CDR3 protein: CSVQGIGTDTQYF
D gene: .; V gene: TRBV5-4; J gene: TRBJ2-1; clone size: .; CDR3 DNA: TGTGCATTCCGACTAGCCTCGGGACAGAGGTACAATGAGCAGTTCTTC; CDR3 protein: CAFRLASGQRYNEQFF
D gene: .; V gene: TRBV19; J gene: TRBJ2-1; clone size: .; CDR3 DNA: TGTGCCAGTAGTTCTCGTGACTCCAACCTCTATGAGCAGTTCTTC; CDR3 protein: CASSSRDSNLYEQFF
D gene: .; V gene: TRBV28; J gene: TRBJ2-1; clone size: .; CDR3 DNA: TGTGCCAGCAGCCCCGAACGCGGGGGCCGGGGGAATGAGCAGTTCTTC; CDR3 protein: CASSPERGGRGNEQFF
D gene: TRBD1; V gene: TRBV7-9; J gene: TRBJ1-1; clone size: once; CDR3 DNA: TGTGCCAGCAGCTCGTGGAGGGGGCGGGGCACTGAAGCTTTCTTT; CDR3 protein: CASSSWRGRGTEAFF
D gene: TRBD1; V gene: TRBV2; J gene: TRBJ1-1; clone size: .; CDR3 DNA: TGTGCCAGCAGTGTAGACAGGGTTAGCACTGAAGCTTTCTTT; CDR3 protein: CASSVDRVSTEAFF
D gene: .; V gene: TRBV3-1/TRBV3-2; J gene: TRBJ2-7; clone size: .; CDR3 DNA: TGTGCCAGCAGCCCTCGACTGAAAAGCTACGAGCAGTACTTC; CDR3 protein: CASSPRLKSYEQYF
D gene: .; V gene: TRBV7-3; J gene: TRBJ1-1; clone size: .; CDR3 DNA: TGTGCCAGCAGCTTAAGCCCGGGCAGGGACAACACTGAAGCTTTCTTT; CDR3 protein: CASSLSPGRDNTEAFF
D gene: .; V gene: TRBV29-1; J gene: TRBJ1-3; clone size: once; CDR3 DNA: TGCAGCGTTGTAGGGGACCCTGGAAACACCATATATTTT; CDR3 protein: CSVVGDPGNTIYF
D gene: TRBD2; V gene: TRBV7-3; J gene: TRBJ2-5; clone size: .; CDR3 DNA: TGTGCCAGCAGCTTAATGCGTCCGGGGGGACAAGAGACCCAGTACTTC; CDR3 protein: CASSLMRPGGQETQYF
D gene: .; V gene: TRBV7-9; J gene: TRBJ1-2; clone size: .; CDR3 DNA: TGTGCCAGCAGCTTAATAGAAGGCTACACCTTC; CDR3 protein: CASSLIEGYTF
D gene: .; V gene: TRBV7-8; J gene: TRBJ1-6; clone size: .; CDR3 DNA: TGTGCCAGCAGTTGGGCAGAAAATTCACCCCTCCACTTT; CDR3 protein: CASSWAENSPLHF
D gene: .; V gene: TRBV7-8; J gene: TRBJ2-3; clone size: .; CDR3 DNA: TGTGCCAGCAGCTCCGCTCTAGCGTCGACAGTAACGCAGTATTTT; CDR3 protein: CASSSALASTVTQYF
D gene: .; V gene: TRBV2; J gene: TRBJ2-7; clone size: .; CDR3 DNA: TGTGCCAGCAGATACGCAGGGAACGAGCAGTACTTC; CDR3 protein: CASRYAGNEQYF
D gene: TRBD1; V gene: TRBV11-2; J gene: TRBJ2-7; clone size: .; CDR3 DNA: TGTGCCAGCAGCTCTCGGACAGGGGTGGGTTCCTACGAGCAGTACTTC; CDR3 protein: CASSSRTGVGSYEQYF
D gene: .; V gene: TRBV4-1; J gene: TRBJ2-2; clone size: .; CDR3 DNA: TGCCCCAGCAGCCCACTGGGTCGACGGGAGAACACCGGGGAGCTGTTTTTT; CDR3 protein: CPSSPLGRRENTGELFF
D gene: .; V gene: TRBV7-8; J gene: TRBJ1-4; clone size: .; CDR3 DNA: TGTGCCAGCAGCCGCCGGGCCCGAGCCTCAGATGAAAAACTGTTTTTT; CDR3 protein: CASSRRARASDEKLFF
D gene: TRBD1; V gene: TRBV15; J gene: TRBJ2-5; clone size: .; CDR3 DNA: TGTGCCACCAGCAGGGGACAGGCCCCGCAAGAGACCCAGTACTTC; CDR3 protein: CATSRGQAPQETQYF
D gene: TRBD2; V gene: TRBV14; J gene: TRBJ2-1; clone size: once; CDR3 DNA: TGTGCCAGCAGCCAAGATAGCGCCGGGGGAGCGGGGAGCTCCTACAATGAGCAGTTCTTC; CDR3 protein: CASSQDSAGGAGSSYNEQFF
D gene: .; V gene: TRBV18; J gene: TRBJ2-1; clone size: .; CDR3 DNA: TGTGCCAGCTCACCTTGGACACTTAGAGGCAATGAGCAGTTCTTC; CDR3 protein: CASSPWTLRGNEQFF